This T cell receptor (beta chain) was recorded in a study of blood T cell repertoires in COVID-19. Study in general: The study drew acute and convalescent COVID-19 samples from the United States, Italy and Spain.

J was trimmed by 7 bases and V by 2 bases; bases with no gene match: 6. The germline V gene has CDR1 MDHEN and CDR2 SYDVKM. This CDR3 is 14 amino acids long. Method: immunoSEQ multiplex PCR; TCRdb's copy keeps in-frame clones and lacks some. The top ten hold around 1.5% of the sample, which has 60,000 to 75,000 clones, approximately 90% seen once. The sample comprised peripheral blood. This rearrangement joins TRBV28 to TRBJ2-5; 8 nucleotides match TRBD1. The origin of this receptor is a human donor in a cohort sampled during active COVID-19. The CDR3 sequence: CASSLGGQGATQYF. In DNA form, the CDR3 reads TGTGCCAGCAGTTTAGGAGGTCAGGGGGCGACCCAGTACTTC.